This is a list of T cell receptor beta chains from one sample in a study of shared clonotypes between healthy human individuals. Produced via immunoSEQ multiplex PCR; TCRdb's table is partial and in-frame only. There are over a million clones in the sample; roughly 96% occur only once, and approximately 1.1% lies in the top ten. The sample consisted of naive CD4+ T cells sorted from blood. The origin of the receptors is a man younger than 40 in good health. CDR3s include the opening cysteine and the closing phenylalanine or tryptophan. D genes are given only for firm matches. The size of a clone is reported for some rows only, either as once, few or many, or as a class for expanded clones.

12,TRBJ2-2,NA,NA,TRBV28,CASSLGTGELFF,TGTGCCAGCAGTTTGGGCACCGGGGAGCTGTTTTTT
15,TRBJ1-1,NA,once,TRBV5-1,CASSLVPGAVTEAFF,TGCGCCAGCAGCTTGGTGCCGGGGGCGGTCACTGAAGCTTTCTTT
13,TRBJ2-7,NA,NA,TRBV7-9,CASSSGGPYEQYF,TGTGCCAGCAGCTCCGGTGGGCCCTACGAGCAGTACTTC
16,TRBJ2-2,NA,NA,TRBV7-9,CASSLPSGAPTGELFF,TGTGCCAGCAGCCTCCCTTCAGGGGCTCCAACCGGGGAGCTGTTTTTT
14,TRBJ2-2,NA,once,TRBV5-4,CASSLFRETGELFF,TGTGCCAGCAGCTTGTTCAGAGAAACCGGGGAGCTGTTTTTT
15,TRBJ1-1,NA,NA,TRBV7-2,CASSARRRQNTEAFF,TGTGCCAGCAGCGCCCGACGCAGGCAGAACACTGAAGCTTTCTTT
14,TRBJ1-5,NA,NA,TRBV18,CASSPGDGNQPQHF,TGTGCCAGCTCACCGGGGGATGGGAATCAGCCCCAGCATTTT
14,TRBJ1-2,NA,NA,TRBV7-2,CASSLGRSNYGYTF,TGTGCCAGCAGCTTAGGCAGATCTAACTATGGCTACACCTTC
17,TRBJ2-4,NA,NA,TRBV18,CASSPMSGALAKNIQYF,TGTGCCAGCTCACCAATGTCCGGAGCTTTAGCCAAAAACATTCAGTACTTC
14,TRBJ2-5,NA,NA,TRBV5-5,CASRLVGGGETQYF,TGTGCCAGCAGATTGGTAGGGGGAGGGGAGACCCAGTACTTC